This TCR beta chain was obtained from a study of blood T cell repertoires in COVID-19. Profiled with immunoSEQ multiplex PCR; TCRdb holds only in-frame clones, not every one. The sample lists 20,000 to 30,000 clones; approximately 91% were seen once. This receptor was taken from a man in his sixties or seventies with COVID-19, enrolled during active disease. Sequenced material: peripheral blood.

DNA for the CDR3: TGCGCCAGCAGCTTAAGGGACCAAGGGGGTTTGAACACTGAAGCTTTCTTT. It specifies CASSLRDQGGLNTEAFF. This sequence joins TRBV5-1 and TRBJ1-1, with D perhaps matching TRBD1 (6 bases). The V end lost 2 bases, the J end lost 0 bases, and 17 bases lay between the germline ends. Germline CDR1 SGHRS, CDR2 YFSETQ. This CDR3 contains 17 residues. The full variable domain, in which reference TRBV5-1 and TRBJ1-1 provide the parts outside the CDR3, is KAGVTQTPRYLIKTRGQQVTLSCSPISGHRSVSWYQQTPGQGLQFLFEYFSETQRNKGNFPGRFSGRQFSNSRSEMNVSTLELGDSALYLCASSLRDQGGLNTEAFFGQGTRLTVV.